Below, 21 T cell receptor beta chains from the same sample are listed, as sequenced in a study of T-cell memory formation after mild COVID-19 (dated by TCRdb to 2020 to 2023). The method was 5' RACE. The instrument given in TCRdb is Illumina NovaSeq 6000. TCRdb redid the processing of the public reads, applying fastp at Q25 and MiXCR, and retained in-frame beta chains. For every CDR3 protein sequence, its rows merge into one entry that carries the most common genes and DNA. This sample comprises 210,000 or so distinct CDR3 sequences, 15% to 20% of them detected only once. Clones ranked in the top ten supply roughly 2.3% of the sample. The sequenced material came from PBMCs or a T cell subset sorted from them (not recorded which). The receptors were gathered from an adult woman who had mild COVID-19 (a few samples of this study predate the infection). The sample titles of this study are shuffled in the database, so cell type and time point are left out; the donor was told from shared clones.

As regards this clonotype: The junction departs from the called germline gene at one end, perhaps through a read error. This chain joins TRBV6-2 or TRBV6-3 and TRBJ2-1; D is unclear. The CDR3 has 12 residues. Germline V gene sequence: CDR1 MNHEY, CDR2 SVGEGT. CDR3 in DNA: TGTGCCAGCACTCCCACCCGCGGAGAGCCGTTCTTC. Its translation: CASTPTRGEPFF.

The chain is built from TRBV7-9 and TRBJ2-2; perhaps D is TRBD1 or TRBD2 (5 bases each). Germline loops: CDR1 SEHNR, CDR2 FQNEAQ (reference sequence). The V end was cut by 5 bases, the J end by 6 bases, with 13 bases between. The CDR3 is made up of 14 amino acids. In DNA form, the CDR3 reads TGTGCCAGCAGCGCGTTCCAGGGACCCGGGGAGCTGTTTTTT. The encoded protein is CASSAFQGPGELFF.

The chain has TRBV30 and TRBJ2-3; 7 bases map to TRBD2. J was trimmed by 7 bases and V by 5 bases; bases with no gene match: 15. The CDR3 spans 15 residues. Germline CDR1 is GTSNPN and CDR2 is SVGIG (reference sequence). CDR3 amino acids: CAWRDPGRMGNTQYF. DNA for the CDR3: TGTGCCTGGCGGGACCCCGGGAGGATGGGGAATACGCAGTATTTT.

This clonotype has a count of ten or more. This rearrangement joins TRBV5-1 to TRBJ2-1; 9 nucleotides match TRBD2. The CDR3 has 15 amino acids. Germline loops: CDR1 SGHRS, CDR2 YFSETQ. J was trimmed by 5 bases and V by 4 bases; bases with no gene match: 7. CDR3 amino acids: CASSALAGIDNEQFF. CDR3 nucleotides: TGCGCCAGCAGCGCGCTAGCGGGGATTGACAATGAGCAGTTCTTC.

V and J are TRBV3-1 and TRBJ2-2; TRBD2 agrees at 13 bases. Germline assignment: CDR1 LGHDT and CDR2 YNNKEL (reference sequence). The V segment lost 3 bases and the J segment 1 base; nucleotides outside the gene matches: 8. The CDR3 runs 19 residues. CDR3 sequence (DNA): TGTGCCAGCAGCCATCCTGGGACTAGCGGGGCACTGAACACCGGGGAGCTGTTTTTT. As protein: CASSHPGTSGALNTGELFF.

This clonotype was found a few times. J is TRBJ2-1 and V is TRBV27; D could derive from TRBD1 or TRBD2 (5 bases each). CDR3 size: 13 residues. CDR1 is MNHEY, CDR2 SMNVEV, per germline (reference sequence). Trimming shortened V by 5 bases and J by 13 bases, and 18 bases separated the two germline ends. The CDR3 is CASSPSGPRRQFF. The DNA for the CDR3 is TGTGCCAGCAGTCCTTCGGGACCCAGGAGACAGTTCTTC.

This clonotype showed up just a few times. The V gene is TRBV10-3, the J gene TRBJ2-3; D remains ambiguous. V was clipped by 2 bases and J by 4 bases, with 13 bases between them. CDR3 size: 15 residues. CDR1 and CDR2 (germline): ENHRY, SYGVKD. The CDR3 spells CAISEPTRGPDTQYF. The CDR3 coding sequence is TGTGCCATCAGTGAGCCCACACGCGGACCAGATACGCAGTATTTT.

The V call is TRBV6-2 or TRBV6-3, the J call TRBJ1-1, with D tentatively TRBD1 (6 bases). The CDR3 is 13 amino acids. V lost 4 bases, J lost 11 bases, and 17 bases lay in between. The V gene's germline CDR1 is MNHEY and CDR2 SVGEGT. This CDR3 reads CASSSPRGRAAFF. The CDR3, as DNA: TGTGCCAGCAGTTCCCCCCGGGGGCGGGCTGCTTTCTTT.

This clonotype was counted ten times or more. The genes are TRBV30 and TRBJ2-2, with 7 bases matching TRBD2. Germline V gene lookup returns CDR1 GTSNPN and CDR2 SVGIG (reference sequence). The CDR3 contains 17 residues. The junction had 14 bases not matched to a gene; V was cut back by 3 bases and J by 4 bases. This chain's CDR3 is CAWRGLAANTGTGELFF. CDR3 coding DNA: TGTGCCTGGAGGGGCCTAGCGGCGAACACGGGCACCGGGGAGCTGTTTTTT.

V usage is TRBV5-1 and J usage is TRBJ2-3, with 7 bases that match TRBD1. With 3 bases clipped from V and 3 bases from J, the junction kept 10 bases outside the gene matches. The CDR3 has 16 residues. Germline CDR1 SGHRS, CDR2 YFSETQ. In nucleotides, the CDR3 is TGCGCCAGCAGCTCCTTACAGACAGGGATAACAGATACGCAGTATTTT. Protein: CASSSLQTGITDTQYF.

The chain uses TRBV9 and TRBJ2-1; possible D gene TRBD2, 7 bases. Germline values: CDR1 SGDLS, CDR2 YYNGEE. The CDR3 is 14 residues long. Trimming left V 4 bases short and J 8 bases short, with 16 bases between. CDR3 bases: TGTGCCAGCAGCACCAGGGGAGGGGGGTATGAGCAGTTCTTC. The encoded protein is CASSTRGGGYEQFF. Together with reference TRBV9 and TRBJ2-1, the CDR3 gives the full variable domain: DSGVTQTPKHLITATGQRVTLRCSPRSGDLSVYWYQQSLDQGLQFLIQYYNGEERAKGNILERFSAQQFPDLHSELNLSSLELGDSALYFCASSTRGGGYEQFFGPGTRLTVL.

This clonotype was seen a handful of times. This chain uses TRBV5-1 with TRBJ2-5; 7 bases map to TRBD2. The CDR3 totals 17 residues. Looked up from germline, CDR1 is SGHRS and CDR2 is YFSETQ. V was clipped by 4 bases and J by 2 bases; unmatched bases: 14. CDR3 DNA: TGCGCCAGCAGCCTCCCGAGAGGGCGGGGGAGTCAAGAGACCCAGTACTTC. It is translated as CASSLPRGRGSQETQYF.

The rearrangement links TRBV3-1 to TRBJ2-1, with D hard to call. Germline V lookup: CDR1 LGHDT, CDR2 YNNKEL (reference sequence). Trimming stripped 2 bases from V and 2 bases from J, with 7 bases between. The CDR3 has 14 residues. In DNA, the CDR3 is TGTGCCAGCAGCCAATGGACGACCTACAATGAGCAGTTCTTC. It yields the protein CASSQWTTYNEQFF.

In this sample, this clonotype turned up a few times. The DNA of the CDR3 is TGCGCCAGCAGGTGGACTAGCGGCACAGATACGCAGTATTTT. Residues: CASRWTSGTDTQYF. The V call is TRBV5-1, the J call TRBJ2-3; 9 bases match TRBD2. Germline assignment: CDR1 SGHRS and CDR2 YFSETQ. V dropped 5 bases and J dropped 1; count of bases not matched to a gene: 2. The CDR3 contains 14 residues.

This sequence joins TRBV4-3 and TRBJ2-1; D perhaps matches TRBD1 (5 bases). The CDR3 runs 17 residues. Trimming cost V 0 bases and J 2 bases, with 14 bases left between them. Germline V gene lookup returns CDR1 LGHNA and CDR2 YSLEER. The CDR3 DNA reads TGCGCCAGCAGCCAAGATGGGCGGAAGACAGCCTACAATGAGCAGTTCTTC. Translated, it gives CASSQDGRKTAYNEQFF.

This clonotype has only a few counts. The CDR3 protein is CASSFGTGSDTQYF. CDR3 DNA: TGTGCCAGCAGCTTCGGGACAGGGTCAGATACGCAGTATTTT. This chain joins TRBV7-3 and TRBJ2-3; 9 nucleotides agree with TRBD1. The germline V gene encodes CDR1 SGHTA and CDR2 FQGTGA. This CDR3 is built from 14 residues. The J segment lost 4 bases and the V segment lost 3 bases, leaving 2 bases of the junction unmatched. Based on the CDR3 plus reference TRBV7-3 and TRBJ2-3, the full variable domain is GAGVSQTPSNKVTEKGKYVELRCDPISGHTALYWYRQSLGQGPEFLIYFQGTGAADDSGLPNDRFFAVRPEGSVSTLKIQRTERGDSAVYLCASSFGTGSDTQYFGPGTRLTVL.

This clonotype turned up a few times. The chain uses TRBV20-1 and TRBJ2-5, with D possibly being TRBD1 or TRBD2 (5 bases each). The CDR3 extends over 14 amino acids. Deletions cut 3 bases from V and 5 bases from J, with 16 bases between. CDR1 DFQATT and CDR2 SNEGSKA come from the germline V gene (reference sequence). The CDR3 loop reads CSASRGAREETQYF. The CDR3 coding sequence is TGCAGTGCTAGTCGAGGGGCAAGGGAGGAGACCCAGTACTTC.

The J gene is TRBJ2-7, the V gene TRBV5-1, with a possible D match to TRBD2 (6 bases). The V and J ends lost 6 bases and 2 bases respectively, with 18 bases between them. This CDR3 has 15 amino acids. CDR1 is SGHRS, CDR2 YFSETQ, per germline. CDR3: CASTRDSLRPYEQYF. CDR3 in DNA: TGCGCCAGCACCCGGGACTCTCTTCGCCCCTACGAGCAGTACTTC.

The chain combines TRBV7-9 with TRBJ2-5, with TRBD1 matching over 9 bases. The junction had 3 bases not matched to a gene; V was cut back by 1 base and J by 3 bases. The CDR3 loop spans 15 amino acids. Germline V gene sequence: CDR1 SEHNR, CDR2 FQNEAQ (reference sequence). CDR3 in amino acids: CASSLGWDREETQYF. Here the CDR3 DNA reads TGTGCCAGCAGCTTAGGGTGGGACAGGGAAGAGACCCAGTACTTC.

This clonotype was seen more than once but under ten times. V usage is TRBV5-1 and J usage is TRBJ2-7, with TRBD2 matching 14 bases. V was clipped by 4 bases and J by 4 bases; unmatched bases: 10. This CDR3 is built from 17 residues. Germline values: CDR1 SGHRS, CDR2 YFSETQ. The CDR3, as DNA: TGCGCCAGCAGCCGCACCGGGACTAGCGGGAGTGGGTACGAGCAGTACTTC. Translation gives CASSRTGTSGSGYEQYF.

The genes are TRBV12-3 or TRBV12-4 and TRBJ2-3; TRBD2 agrees at 9 bases. This CDR3 is 17 amino acids long. The trim removed 5 bases at V and 4 bases at J, leaving 13 bases unmatched. The CDR3 sequence is CASSPNLGAGGPDTQYF. The CDR3 DNA sequence: TGTGCCAGCAGTCCCAATCTGGGAGCGGGGGGACCAGATACGCAGTATTTT.